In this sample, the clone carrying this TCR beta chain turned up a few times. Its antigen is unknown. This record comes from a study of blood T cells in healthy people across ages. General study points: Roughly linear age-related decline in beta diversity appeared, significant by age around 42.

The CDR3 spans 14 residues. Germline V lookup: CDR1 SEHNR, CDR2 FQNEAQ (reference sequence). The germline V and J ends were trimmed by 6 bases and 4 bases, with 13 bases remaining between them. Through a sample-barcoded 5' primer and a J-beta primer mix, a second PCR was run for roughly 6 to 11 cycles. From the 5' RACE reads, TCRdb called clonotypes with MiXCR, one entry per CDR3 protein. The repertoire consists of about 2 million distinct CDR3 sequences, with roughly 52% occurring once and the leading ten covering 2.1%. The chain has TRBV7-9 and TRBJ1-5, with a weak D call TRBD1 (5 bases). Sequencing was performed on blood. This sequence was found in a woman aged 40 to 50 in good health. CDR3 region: CASSKGNGNQPQHF. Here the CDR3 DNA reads TGTGCCAGCAGTAAGGGGAATGGGAATCAGCCCCAGCATTTT.